This T cell receptor (beta chain) stems from a study of blood T cells in healthy people across ages. The authors isolated at least 6 million PBMCs per sample. Note on this clonotype: Its matching antigen is unknown. Mismatch with germline at one junction end may stem from a read error.

A second PCR, run for about 6 to 11 cycles, used a sample-barcoded 5' primer plus a J-beta primer mix. Each cDNA was tagged by a template-switch adaptor containing 12 random nucleotides. The study obtained at least 2.5 million CDR3-containing paired-end reads from every sample. One entry per CDR3 protein results from TCRdb running MiXCR on the 5' RACE reads. The table lists 1.5 million to 2 million distinct CDR3 sequences, approximately 50% of them singletons. Germline CDR1 SGHRS, CDR2 YFSETQ. The CDR3 runs 11 residues. General study points: The study found TCR beta diversity correlated strongly with naive T cell percentage.

V is TRBV5-1 and J is TRBJ2-7, with unresolved D. The clonotype was recovered from a woman in her thirties or forties in good health. Sequencing was carried out using blood. CDR3 region: CTSRSSYEQYF. As DNA, the CDR3 is TGCACCAGCAGGAGCTCCTACGAGCAGTACTTC.